One sample yielded the 21 T cell receptor beta chains listed below, sequenced in a study of T-cell reconstitution after alpha-beta-depleted transplantation in children. Preparing the TCRbeta library involved the use of unique molecular identifiers. TCRdb called the PCR reads again in MiXCR, with one record for every CDR3 protein. The table lists about 690,000 distinct CDR3 sequences, roughly 15% of them singletons. Source: PBMCs from the stem cell graft donor, taken from the stem cell graft. The receptors stem from a human donor who donated a stem cell graft to a child with acute myeloid leukemia.

This clonotype was seen only a few times. This chain uses TRBV20-1 with TRBJ1-1, with a tentative D call TRBD1 (6 bases). The CDR3 length is 15 residues. The V gene's germline CDR1 is DFQATT and CDR2 SNEGSKA (reference sequence). Trimming pared 1 base from V and 3 bases from J, leaving 15 bases between. This CDR3 reads CSARGRGLPYTEAFF. The DNA of the CDR3 is TGCAGTGCTAGAGGGCGGGGGCTGCCATACACTGAAGCTTTCTTT.

This clonotype was seen a handful of times. The chain links TRBV19 to TRBJ1-2; 8 positions match TRBD1. The germline CDR1 and CDR2 sequences are LNHDA and SQIVND (reference sequence). The CDR3 consists of 17 residues. V shed 6 bases, J shed 4 bases, and the junction held 16 bases outside the gene matches. The CDR3 DNA sequence: TGTGCCAGTAGGGATACCCCTGGGACAGGTCGGCCCTATGGCTACACCTTC. Residues: CASRDTPGTGRPYGYTF.

This clonotype has at least ten counts. The genes are TRBV20-1 and TRBJ1-1; no reliable D call. This CDR3 spans 12 amino acids. The V gene's germline CDR1 is DFQATT and CDR2 SNEGSKA (reference sequence). Trimming took off 6 bases at V and 6 bases at J, with 14 bases between the two ends. CDR3 sequence: CSALRLGPEAFF. CDR3 sequence (DNA): TGCAGTGCCCTTCGTTTAGGCCCTGAAGCTTTCTTT.

Only a few counts were recorded for this clonotype. V is TRBV24-1 and J is TRBJ1-1, with 10 bases matching TRBD1. Germline CDR1 is KGHDR and CDR2 is SFDVKD. With V trimmed by 7 bases and J by 6 bases, 10 bases remained unmatched. CDR3 length: 15 residues. CDR3 residues: CATSTGTGVAAEAFF. The CDR3 region has the DNA TGTGCCACCAGCACCGGGACAGGGGTGGCGGCTGAAGCTTTCTTT.

This clonotype has a count of ten or more. The V call is TRBV20-1, the J call TRBJ2-5, with 13 bases fitting TRBD2. Germline CDR1 and CDR2: DFQATT and SNEGSKA (reference sequence). Trimming took 1 base from V and 1 from J; bases not matched to a gene: 3. This CDR3 has 16 residues. The CDR3: CSARVGLAGVQETQYF. CDR3 DNA sequence: TGCAGTGCTAGAGTTGGACTAGCGGGGGTCCAAGAGACCCAGTACTTC.

This clonotype was counted ten times or more. The rearrangement uses TRBV20-1 and TRBJ1-2; unclear D gene. From germline, CDR1 is DFQATT and CDR2 SNEGSKA (reference sequence). V was pared by 6 bases and J by 7 bases, with 21 bases between. The CDR3 is made up of 14 amino acids. Here the CDR3 DNA reads TGCAGTGCCGATGTGTCCGGGAAAAGGAGTGGCTACACCTTC. Translation: CSADVSGKRSGYTF.

This clonotype was seen many times. V gene TRBV27 combines with J gene TRBJ2-1; 12 positions agree with TRBD2. Unmatched junction bases numbered 11, after V lost 7 bases and J lost 1 base. CDR3 length: 18 amino acids. Germline values: CDR1 MNHEY, CDR2 SMNVEV (reference sequence). CDR3 coding DNA: TGTGCCAGCAAGGATTCTAGCGGGGGGGGTCGGTCCTACAATGAGCAGTTCTTC. It specifies CASKDSSGGGRSYNEQFF.

This clonotype was counted many times. The chain employs TRBV20-1 and TRBJ2-2, with 10 bases that match TRBD1. Trimming cost V 3 bases and J 3 bases; bases outside gene matches: 7. Germline CDR1 DFQATT, CDR2 SNEGSKA (reference sequence). The CDR3 has 16 residues. The CDR3 region is CSASYRQGAYTGELFF. In DNA, the CDR3 is TGCAGTGCTAGTTACCGACAGGGGGCCTACACCGGGGAGCTGTTTTTT.

This clonotype appeared many times. V and J are TRBV10-3 and TRBJ1-1, with D uncertain. This CDR3 contains 13 residues. Trimming removed 6 bases from V and 4 bases from J, with 12 bases in between. The V gene's germline CDR1 is ENHRY and CDR2 SYGVKD. The CDR3 DNA sequence: TGTGCCATCAGCCCAGATGCGGGCACTGAAGCTTTCTTT. Protein product: CAISPDAGTEAFF.

In this sample, this clonotype turned up a few times. V usage is TRBV5-1 and J usage is TRBJ2-2; 8 nucleotides agree with TRBD1. In germline, CDR1 is SGHRS, CDR2 YFSETQ. This CDR3 is 17 amino acids long. After removal of 3 bases from V and 0 bases from J, the junction contained 7 bases not matched to a gene. In DNA form, the CDR3 reads TGCGCCAGCAGCTCCCAGCGGACAGGGACGAACACCGGGGAGCTGTTTTTT. Translated: CASSSQRTGTNTGELFF.

The chain links TRBV10-2 to TRBJ1-1, with D possibly TRBD1 on 6 matching bases. The CDR3 totals 15 residues. The V gene's germline CDR1 is WSHSY and CDR2 SAAADI. The V gene lost 8 bases and the J gene lost 4 bases, with 20 bases spanning the gap. CDR3 region: CASCGGGKGSTEAFF. The CDR3 DNA is TGCGCCAGCTGTGGAGGGGGGAAAGGGAGCACTGAAGCTTTCTTT.

This clonotype came up a few times. The CDR3 region is CASSLNAGGGSTDTQYF. DNA of the CDR3: TGTGCCAGCAGCTTAAACGCGGGCGGCGGTAGCACAGATACGCAGTATTTT. The chain has TRBV7-9 and TRBJ2-3; D may be TRBD2 (5 bases). V dropped 2 bases and J dropped 0 bases, with 15 bases sitting between them. CDR3 length equals 17 residues. CDR1 and CDR2 (germline): SEHNR, FQNEAQ (reference sequence). Complete variable domain (other parts from reference TRBV7-9 and TRBJ2-3): DTGVSQNPRHKITKRGQNVTFRCDPISEHNRLYWYRQTLGQGPEFLTYFQNEAQLEKSRLLSDRFSAERPKGSFSTLEIQRTEQGDSAMYLCASSLNAGGGSTDTQYFGPGTRLTVL.

The sample holds a few counts of this clonotype. The rearrangement uses TRBV20-1 and TRBJ2-3; either TRBD1 or TRBD2 may fit D (6 bases each). Trimming left V 6 bases short and J 0 bases short, with 13 bases between. The CDR3 sequence is 14 residues long. The germline V gene has CDR1 DFQATT and CDR2 SNEGSKA (reference sequence). In DNA, the CDR3 is TGCAGTGCCACTCCGGGGGCTAGCACAGATACGCAGTATTTT. Protein product: CSATPGASTDTQYF.

The V call is TRBV6-5, the J call TRBJ1-2; D is perhaps TRBD1 (5 bases). V lost 2 bases and J lost 6, with 13 bases in between. The CDR3 runs to 14 residues. Germline V lookup: CDR1 MNHEY, CDR2 SVGAGI. CDR3 sequence (DNA): TGTGCCAGCAGTTACGCAGGGACCGAAAATGGCTACACCTTC. Translating gives CASSYAGTENGYTF.

In its sample, this clonotype was seen many times. The chain combines TRBV5-1 with TRBJ2-1; 7 positions agree with TRBD2. V lost 0 bases to trimming and J lost 8 bases; unmatched junction nucleotides: 11. The CDR3 contains 16 residues. Germline CDR1 is SGHRS and CDR2 is YFSETQ. DNA of the CDR3: TGCGCCAGCAGCTTGGAATCGGCGGGGGAGTTCGATGAGCAGTTCTTC. It codes for CASSLESAGEFDEQFF.

This clonotype has only a few counts. V is TRBV10-3 and J is TRBJ1-1, with D perhaps TRBD1 (5 bases). Deletions cut 2 bases from V and 4 bases from J, with 14 bases between. The CDR3 consists of 15 residues. Germline CDR1 and CDR2: ENHRY and SYGVKD. CDR3 nucleotides: TGTGCCATCAGTGAGAGGGGAGGGGATGGCACTGAAGCTTTCTTT. This gives the protein CAISERGGDGTEAFF.

This clonotype appeared a few times. V gene TRBV20-1 combines with J gene TRBJ2-2, with D possibly being TRBD2 (6 bases). V was clipped by 5 bases and J by 0 bases, with 13 bases between them. CDR1 is DFQATT and CDR2 is SNEGSKA in the germline V gene (reference sequence). The CDR3 is 15 residues long. DNA of the CDR3: TGCAGTGCTCGTCCGGGACTCTCGAACACCGGGGAGCTGTTTTTT. It yields the protein CSARPGLSNTGELFF.

This clonotype has more than one count but fewer than ten. The chain combines TRBV6-2 or TRBV6-3 with TRBJ2-5; D gene unclear. The CDR3 has 11 residues. The V gene's germline CDR1 is MNHEY and CDR2 SVGEGT. The V end lost 2 bases, the J end lost 5 bases, and 3 bases lay between the germline ends. CDR3 loop: CASSYPETQYF. The DNA for the CDR3 is TGTGCCAGCAGTTACCCCGAGACCCAGTACTTC.

This chain uses TRBV11-1 with TRBJ2-7; 10 nucleotides agree with TRBD1. The CDR3 consists of 12 residues. Trimming cost V 4 bases and J 6 bases; bases outside gene matches: 0. Germline V gives CDR1 SGHAT, CDR2 FQDESV (reference sequence). The DNA for the CDR3 is TGTGCCAGCAGCTGGACAGGGGGCGAGCAGTACGTC. Its protein product is CASSWTGGEQYV.

This sequence joins TRBV7-2 and TRBJ1-5; TRBD1 is a possible D gene (5 bases). The V gene's germline CDR1 is SGHTA and CDR2 FQGNSA. Trimming shortened V by 4 bases and J by 3 bases, and 13 bases separated the two germline ends. The CDR3 is made up of 15 amino acids. The CDR3 loop reads CASSSQGSNNQPQHF. CDR3 bases: TGTGCCAGCAGCTCCCAGGGAAGTAACAATCAGCCCCAGCATTTT.

The chain uses TRBV20-1 and TRBJ2-2; D gene uncertain. The length of the CDR3 is 12 residues. The V gene's germline CDR1 is DFQATT and CDR2 SNEGSKA (reference sequence). V was cut by 3 bases and J by 7 bases, with 9 bases left in between. The CDR3 sequence is CSASSNSGELFF. CDR3 nucleotides: TGCAGTGCTAGTAGCAATAGCGGGGAGCTGTTTTTT.